This entry lists 30 T cell receptor beta chains sequenced from one sample in a study of T cells in Graves' hyperthyroidism and ophthalmopathy. TCR beta CDR3 region amplification was performed from RNA transcripts. A first-round RT-PCR of the TCR CDR3 used the HTBI primer set. TCRdb re-called the multiplex PCR reads with MiXCR, one entry per CDR3 protein. The sample lists hundreds of thousands of distinct CDR3 sequences, approximately 14% occurring once. Sequencing was carried out using blood. Receptor source: a woman in her twenties or thirties with Graves' hyperthyroidism that later progressed to Graves' ophthalmopathy.

At least ten counts were recorded for this clonotype. The chain is built from TRBV12-3 or TRBV12-4 and TRBJ1-1, with a weak D call TRBD1 (6 bases). Trimming removed 6 bases from V and 6 bases from J, with 11 bases in between. The CDR3 contains 12 residues. CDR3 region: CASRNTGSEAFF. The CDR3 bases are TGTGCCAGCAGGAATACAGGGTCTGAAGCTTTCTTT.

The V call is TRBV4-1, the J call TRBJ1-1; D is uncertain. Germline V lookup: CDR1 MGHRA, CDR2 YSYEKL. The CDR3 spans 15 residues. Trimming took off 0 bases at V and 0 bases at J, with 8 bases between the two ends. The CDR3 sequence: CASSQEGLLNTEAFF. Here the CDR3 DNA reads TGCGCCAGCAGCCAAGAGGGCCTCCTGAACACTGAAGCTTTCTTT.

This clonotype showed up many times. This chain links TRBV30 with TRBJ1-1; D may be TRBD1 (5 bases). Looked up from germline, CDR1 is GTSNPN and CDR2 is SVGIG (reference sequence). This CDR3 spans 10 amino acids. The germline V and J ends were trimmed by 7 bases and 7 bases, with 10 bases remaining between them. CDR3 residues: CASGGDEAFF. CDR3 sequence (DNA): TGTGCCTCTGGGGGGGATGAAGCTTTCTTT.

CDR3 residues: CASSQSRGSYNEQFF. Written as DNA, the CDR3 is TGTGCCAGCAGCCAATCGCGGGGCTCCTACAATGAGCAGTTCTTC. The rearrangement uses TRBV4-2 and TRBJ2-1; TRBD2 might be the D (6 bases). Deletions cut 2 bases from V and 0 bases from J, with 8 bases between. Germline CDR1 reads LGHNA; CDR2 reads YNFKEQ. The CDR3 covers 15 residues.

This clonotype was detected many times. The gene calls are TRBV12-3 or TRBV12-4 and TRBJ2-1; 15 bases are a match to TRBD2. CDR3 size: 17 residues. With V trimmed by 5 bases and J by 8 bases, 10 bases remained unmatched. CDR3 nucleotides: TGTGCCAGCAGTACCCGGCCGGGACTAGCGGGAGGCGATGAGCAGTTCTTC. Its protein is CASSTRPGLAGGDEQFF.

The sample holds many counts of this clonotype. The gene calls are TRBV11-2 and TRBJ2-1; TRBD1 aligns across 9 bases. This CDR3 comprises 14 residues. The J segment lost 9 bases and the V segment lost 5 bases, leaving 8 bases of the junction unmatched. Germline V gene lookup returns CDR1 SGHAT and CDR2 FQNNGV. The DNA for the CDR3 is TGTGCCAGCAGCGCCGGGACAGGGAGAAGTGAGCAGTTCTTC. As protein: CASSAGTGRSEQFF.

The table lists this clonotype with many counts. The gene calls are TRBV28 and TRBJ1-1; no firm D call. Germline V CDR1 and CDR2: MDHEN, SYDVKM. The CDR3 length is 14 residues. V was trimmed by 5 bases and J by 4 bases, leaving 14 bases between them. The CDR3 region is CASSDGFRGTEAFF. The CDR3 region has the DNA TGTGCCAGCAGTGATGGGTTTCGAGGCACTGAAGCTTTCTTT.

This clonotype was seen at least ten times. This chain uses TRBV19 with TRBJ1-5; D might be TRBD1 (5 bases). Germline V gives CDR1 LNHDA, CDR2 SQIVND (reference sequence). CDR3 length: 17 amino acids. V was clipped by 0 bases and J by 2 bases, with 14 bases between them. CDR3 sequence (DNA): TGTGCCAGTAGTATAGATCCCTCGGGGGTCGGCAATCAGCCCCAGCATTTT. As protein: CASSIDPSGVGNQPQHF.

The chain recombines TRBV20-1 with TRBJ1-5; D gene ambiguous. Trimming took 5 bases from V and 5 from J, leaving 13 bases between them. The CDR3 is 13 amino acids. Germline values: CDR1 DFQATT, CDR2 SNEGSKA (reference sequence). The chain's CDR3 is CSAWTESHQPQHF. CDR3 coding DNA: TGCAGTGCTTGGACGGAGAGCCATCAGCCCCAGCATTTT.

Worth noting for this clonotype: One junction end disagrees with the germline gene, perhaps due to a read error. The V gene is TRBV24-1, the J gene TRBJ1-1; TRBD1 might be the D (5 bases). This CDR3 spans 11 amino acids. From germline, CDR1 is KGHDR and CDR2 SFDVKD. In nucleotides, the CDR3 is TGTGCCACCAGGGTTGGGGGGGAAGCTCTCTTT. Translation: CATRVGGEALF.

At least ten counts were recorded for this clonotype. J is TRBJ2-1 and V is TRBV12-3 or TRBV12-4, with D possibly being TRBD2 (6 bases). This CDR3 contains 16 residues. V gave up 1 base and J gave up 4 bases, with 14 bases separating them. The chain's CDR3 is CASSLGGGAGYNEQFF. The CDR3, as DNA: TGTGCCAGCAGTTTAGGGGGTGGGGCGGGATACAATGAGCAGTTCTTC.

This clonotype was seen more than once but under ten times. Its ends do not fully match the called genes, so a read error is possible. V and J are TRBV7-2 and TRBJ2-5; a possible D gene is TRBD2 (5 bases). The CDR3 sequence is 14 residues long. The germline V gene has CDR1 SGHTA and CDR2 FQGNSA. CDR3: CASSRDKRQETQYF. In DNA, the CDR3 is TGCGCCAGCAGCCGAGATAAGCGGCAAGAGACCCAGTACTTC.

This clonotype showed up many times. This chain connects TRBV20-1 to TRBJ2-7, with a tentative D call TRBD1 (6 bases). Germline CDR1 reads DFQATT; CDR2 reads SNEGSKA (reference sequence). The V end lost 5 bases, the J end lost 2 bases, and 13 bases lay between the germline ends. This CDR3 is built from 13 residues. The CDR3 nucleotides are TGCAGTGCTTCCGACAGGCCAGCCTACGAGCAGTACTTC. Amino acids: CSASDRPAYEQYF.

This chain joins TRBV24-1 and TRBJ1-2, with 8 nucleotides matching TRBD1. Germline V lookup: CDR1 KGHDR, CDR2 SFDVKD. V was clipped by 4 bases and J by 5 bases; unmatched bases: 5. This CDR3 is built from 14 residues. The CDR3 spells CATSDDGTGYGYTF. The CDR3 nucleotides read TGTGCCACCAGTGACGATGGGACAGGTTATGGCTACACCTTC.

J is TRBJ2-2 and V is TRBV24-1; D may be TRBD2 (7 bases). The germline V and J ends were trimmed by 10 bases and 3 bases, with 14 bases remaining between them. The length of the CDR3 is 14 residues. The germline V gene has CDR1 KGHDR and CDR2 SFDVKD. In nucleotides, the CDR3 is TGTGCCACAGCGAGGGGGGGTTACACCGGGGAGCTGTTTTTT. Protein product: CATARGGYTGELFF.

In this sample, this clonotype turned up many times. This chain links TRBV29-1 with TRBJ2-1; D unclear. Trimming took 1 base from V and 0 from J, leaving 13 bases between them. CDR3 length equals 16 residues. CDR1 and CDR2 (germline): SQVTM, ANQGSEA. The CDR3 here is CSVEGGGESSYNEQFF. The CDR3 DNA sequence: TGCAGCGTTGAAGGAGGTGGGGAAAGCTCCTACAATGAGCAGTTCTTC.

This clonotype has ten or more counts. The CDR3 DNA is TGTGCCAGCAAGGGACTAGCCTCCTACGAGCAGTACTTC. Protein product: CASKGLASYEQYF. This chain joins TRBV28 and TRBJ2-7; TRBD2 matches at 9 bases. The trim removed 7 bases at V and 0 bases at J, leaving 1 base unmatched. The CDR3 covers 13 residues. Per germline, CDR1 MDHEN and CDR2 SYDVKM.

This clonotype was seen only a few times. The chain couples TRBV28 to TRBJ1-3, with TRBD1 identical over 7 bases. V lost 5 bases, J lost 8 bases, and 6 bases stayed unmatched. The CDR3 totals 13 residues. The germline V gene encodes CDR1 MDHEN and CDR2 SYDVKM. CDR3 in amino acids: CASSETGMDTIYF. The CDR3 nucleotides are TGTGCCAGCAGTGAGACAGGGATGGACACCATATATTTT. The full variable domain, its missing parts supplied by reference TRBV28 and TRBJ1-3, is DVKVTQSSRYLVKRTGEKVFLECVQDMDHENMFWYRQDPGLGLRLIYFSYDVKMKEKGDIPEGYSVSREKKERFSLILESASTNQTSMYLCASSETGMDTIYFGEGSWLTVV.

This clonotype was seen repeatedly, ten times or more. V gene TRBV27 combines with J gene TRBJ1-5, with 9 bases lining up with TRBD1. In germline, CDR1 is MNHEY, CDR2 SMNVEV (reference sequence). V was pared by 8 bases and J by 5 bases, with 7 bases of the junction left unmatched. This CDR3 has 14 residues. CDR3 sequence (DNA): TGTGCCAGCGGAGACACAGGGGGCTATCAGCCCCAGCATTTT. The encoded protein is CASGDTGGYQPQHF.

About this clonotype itself: This could be a read error, since a much larger clone is one nucleotide away. CDR3 sequence: CASSYCPESMGTGELFF. The CDR3 DNA follows: TGTGCCAGCAGTTACTGCCCCGAAAGTATGGGGACCGGGGAGCTGTTTTTT. The chain couples TRBV6-2 or TRBV6-3 to TRBJ2-2; D is undetermined. The germline V and J ends were trimmed by 1 base and 5 bases, with 17 bases remaining between them. Germline lookup yields CDR1 MNHEY and CDR2 SVGEGT. The CDR3 is 17 residues long.

This clonotype was seen many times. The V gene is TRBV14, the J gene TRBJ2-7; TRBD1 is a possible D gene (6 bases). V lost 4 bases to trimming and J lost 5 bases, with 30 bases between them. From germline, CDR1 is SGHDN and CDR2 FVKESK. The CDR3 extends over 19 amino acids. DNA for the CDR3: TGTGCCAGCAGCCTAACTGCAGGGGACGCGATTGCGCTTCTGGACGAGCAGTACTTC. Translation: CASSLTAGDAIALLDEQYF.

In this sample, this clonotype turned up a few times. The chain combines TRBV19 with TRBJ1-5; D unclear. V shed 8 bases and J shed 0 bases, with 17 bases lying between them. CDR3 length: 16 residues. CDR1 is LNHDA, CDR2 SQIVND, per germline (reference sequence). The CDR3 sequence: CASSHDLQFSNQPQHF. In DNA form, the CDR3 reads TGTGCCAGTTCCCATGACTTACAGTTTAGCAATCAGCCCCAGCATTTT.

This clonotype was observed many times. The V gene is TRBV7-2, the J gene TRBJ2-3, with D uncertain. There are 14 residues in the CDR3. The germline gives CDR1 SGHTA, CDR2 FQGNSA. Trimming took 1 base from V and 11 from J, leaving 16 bases between them. CDR3 residues: CASSLGWTAERQYF. In DNA, the CDR3 is TGTGCCAGCAGCTTAGGTTGGACGGCGGAAAGGCAGTATTTT.

This clonotype has just a few counts. J is TRBJ2-2 and V is TRBV6-1; D gene uncertain. This CDR3 contains 15 residues. Per germline, CDR1 MNHNS and CDR2 SASEGT. Trimming left V 1 base short and J 6 bases short, with 12 bases between. In DNA, the CDR3 is TGTGCCAGCAGTGAAGGGGTAGTATTTGCCGGGGAGCTGTTTTTT. Encoded protein: CASSEGVVFAGELFF.

The chain links TRBV4-2 to TRBJ2-7; 8 nucleotides agree with TRBD2. Per germline, CDR1 LGHNA and CDR2 YNFKEQ. There are 15 residues in the CDR3. The ends lost 4 bases at V and 4 bases at J; junction bases unmatched: 9. The CDR3 bases are TGTGCCAGCAGCCGGGGGGGAGAGCGGGGGTACGAGCAGTACTTC. Its translation: CASSRGGERGYEQYF.

In its sample, this clonotype was seen many times. The V call is TRBV30, the J call TRBJ1-5; no clear D gene. The CDR3 consists of 14 residues. CDR1 is GTSNPN, CDR2 SVGIG, per germline (reference sequence). With 4 bases removed from V and 3 bases from J, the gap between germline ends came to 13 bases. DNA for the CDR3: TGTGCCTGGAACGAAAAGGGCTTCAATCAGCCCCAGCATTTT. Encoded protein: CAWNEKGFNQPQHF.

The V call is TRBV6-1, the J call TRBJ2-1, with TRBD1 matching over 11 bases. Germline CDR1 reads MNHNS; CDR2 reads SASEGT. There are 16 residues in the CDR3. V lost 10 bases to trimming and J lost 0 bases; unmatched junction nucleotides: 8. Written as DNA, the CDR3 is TGTGCCATCAGACCCGGGACAGGGGGCTCCTACAATGAGCAGTTCTTC. It encodes CAIRPGTGGSYNEQFF.

This CDR3 reads CSGRDRANYGYTF. In nucleotides, the CDR3 is TGCAGTGGAAGGGACAGGGCTAACTATGGCTACACCTTC. The chain links TRBV20-1 to TRBJ1-2, with TRBD1 identical over 9 bases. The trim removed 7 bases at V and 0 bases at J, leaving 3 bases unmatched. CDR3 length: 13 residues. CDR1 is DFQATT, CDR2 SNEGSKA, per germline (reference sequence).

This chain uses TRBV5-6 with TRBJ2-7; 7 nucleotides match TRBD1. Germline trimming cut 2 bases from V and 5 bases from J; bases unmatched to any gene: 10. Germline-derived CDR1 and CDR2 are SGHDT and YYEEEE. This CDR3 region has 15 residues. CDR3 sequence: CASSFGDRDDHEQYF. CDR3 in DNA: TGTGCCAGCAGCTTCGGAGACAGGGATGACCACGAGCAGTACTTC.

At least ten counts were recorded for this clonotype. This sequence joins TRBV10-3 and TRBJ1-2; D is uncertain. Germline CDR1 is ENHRY and CDR2 is SYGVKD. V shed 11 bases and J shed 7 bases, with 26 bases lying between them. The CDR3 totals 15 residues. The CDR3: CASHGLPSWNGGYTF. In nucleotides, the CDR3 is TGTGCCTCACACGGTCTTCCTTCCTGGAATGGTGGCTACACCTTC.